This T cell receptor beta chain was sequenced during a study of cytomegalovirus exposure and HLA in healthy donors. Germline CDR1 reads LNHDA; CDR2 reads SQIVND (reference sequence). The CDR3 has 17 residues. V was pared by 7 bases and J by 1 base, with 12 bases of the junction left unmatched. Researchers ran the PCR with 60 Vbeta and 13 Jbeta primers. Profiled with immunoSEQ multiplex PCR; TCRdb holds only in-frame clones, not every one. The table lists some 180,000 clones, almost 85% of them singletons, with about 2.2% in the top ten. The sequenced material came from PBMCs. The source is a woman in her forties or fifties in good health and CMV-seronegative. This chain uses TRBV19 with TRBJ1-1, with 10 bases aligning to TRBD1. In nucleotides, the CDR3 is TGTGCCAGTAATCCATCCGGGACAGGGGTGAAGAACACTGAAGCTTTCTTT. Protein: CASNPSGTGVKNTEAFF. The full variable domain, its missing parts supplied by reference TRBV19 and TRBJ1-1, is DGGITQSPKYLFRKEGQNVTLSCEQNLNHDAMYWYRQDPGQGLRLIYYSQIVNDFQKGDIAEGYSVSREKKESFPLTVTSAQKNPTAFYLCASNPSGTGVKNTEAFFGQGTRLTVV.